The entry below gives a single T cell receptor beta chain sequence along with its context. The source of the sample is a study of Ad26.COV2.S vaccination and SARS-CoV-2 variants. Only in-frame clones appear in the TCRdb table, and some are missing; sequencing was by immunoSEQ multiplex PCR. The table has approximately 340,000 clones, around 83% seen once. Germline CDR1 reads SGHTA; CDR2 reads FQGNSA. V was cut by 3 bases and J by 1 base, with 20 bases left in between. The CDR3 spans 18 residues. The treatment is: 19 received Ad26.COV2.S at low or high dose, single or two shots; roughly five received placebo; per-sample allocation not given. Day 63 after the first vaccine or placebo injection was the time point for sampling.

The source was peripheral blood, collected in a trial of Ad26.COV2.S vaccine versus placebo. This sequence joins TRBV7-2 and TRBJ2-3, with D perhaps matching TRBD2 (6 bases). The clonotype was recovered from a person aged 18-65 years who received the Ad26.COV2.S COVID-19 vaccine or a placebo. CDR3 nucleotide sequence: TGTGCCAGCAGCTTGACGGGCCTGGGCGGGACGGGCACAGATACGCAGTATTTT. It yields the protein CASSLTGLGGTGTDTQYF.